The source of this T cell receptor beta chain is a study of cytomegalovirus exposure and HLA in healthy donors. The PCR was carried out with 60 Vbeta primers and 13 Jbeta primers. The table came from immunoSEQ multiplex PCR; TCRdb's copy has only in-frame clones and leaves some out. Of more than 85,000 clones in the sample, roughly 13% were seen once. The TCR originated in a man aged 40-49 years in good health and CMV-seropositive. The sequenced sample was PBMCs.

The CDR3 DNA reads TGTGCCAGCAGTTTATCATCCTCACTAAACAATCAGCCCCAGCATTTT. Its translation: CASSLSSSLNNQPQHF. The chain couples TRBV27 to TRBJ1-5; D is undetermined. V was cut by 0 bases and J by 3 bases, with 12 bases left in between. CDR3 length equals 16 residues. Germline CDR1 reads MNHEY; CDR2 reads SMNVEV (reference sequence).